This is a list of T cell receptor beta chains from one sample in a study of OX40 agonist ivuxolimab in advanced cancers. Assay used: immunoSEQ multiplex PCR; TCRdb lists only in-frame clones, some missing. The sample lists around 60,000 clones, about nine tenths occurring once. The source material was CD4+ or CD8+ T cells sorted from blood, sampled in a trial of the OX40 agonist ivuxolimab. The receptors were gathered from an adult with an advanced solid tumor such as melanoma, head and neck, liver or kidney cancer. The CDR3 runs from the conserved cysteine through the conserved F or W. D genes are given only for firm matches. Expanded clones get a size class; other rows say once, few or many, or leave the size out.

CDR3nt	CDR3aa	v_gene	j_gene	d_gene	abundance
TGTGCCAGTAACGGCAGACAGAAGGCTGAAGCTTTCTTT	CASNGRQKAEAFF	TRBV19	TRBJ1-1	-	-
TGTGCCTGGAGAAGGGGTTACAATGAGCAGTTCTTC	CAWRRGYNEQFF	TRBV30	TRBJ2-1	-	few
TGTGCCAGCAGCCAACGGACAGGGGTTGATGGCTACACCTTC	CASSQRTGVDGYTF	TRBV7-2	TRBJ1-2	TRBD1	-
TGTGCCAGCAGCCTACCTGGTGGGGGCACAGATACGCAGTATTTT	CASSLPGGGTDTQYF	TRBV5-4	TRBJ2-3	-	-
TGTGCCAGCAGCTTAGGGGGTATCCAGCCCCAGCATTTT	CASSLGGIQPQHF	TRBV7-2	TRBJ1-5	-	-
TGCAGCGTGGGGGGGACAGGAGCCTACGAGCAGTACTTC	CSVGGTGAYEQYF	TRBV29-1	TRBJ2-7	-	-
TGTGCCAGCCGCCGGGACAGGGGTCAAGAGACCCAGTACTTC	CASRRDRGQETQYF	TRBV2	TRBJ2-5	TRBD1	-
TGTGCCAGCAGCGGAGGGACAGGGGGCATGTCTGGGGCCAACGTCCTGACTTTC	CASSGGTGGMSGANVLTF	TRBV5-8	TRBJ2-6	TRBD1	-
TGTGCCAGCAGCTTGAACTCCCTAAAAGAAAGTGGGCCCCAGCATTTT	CASSLNSLKESGPQHF	TRBV5-5	TRBJ1-5	-	-
TGCAGCTCGTTTGTCATAGGGACCGAGGGGGGCTATGGCTACACCTTC	CSSFVIGTEGGYGYTF	TRBV29-1	TRBJ1-2	-	few
TGCGCCAGCAGCTTGGGGGACAGGGGGTACACTGAAGCTTTCTTT	CASSLGDRGYTEAFF	TRBV5-1	TRBJ1-1	TRBD1	-
TGTGCCACCCACGGGGTTAAGAATTCACCCCTCCACTTT	CATHGVKNSPLHF	TRBV6-6	TRBJ1-6	-	-
TGCAGCTTTACCTGGGTAGCGGGAGTCGAGCAGTACTTC	CSFTWVAGVEQYF	TRBV29-1	TRBJ2-7	TRBD2	few
TGCGCCAGCAGCCAAGTTGAGGGGCAGAGCTACGAGCAGTACTTC	CASSQVEGQSYEQYF	TRBV4-1	TRBJ2-7	-	-
TGTGCCAGCAGCGGCTTTGGACTAGCGGGCACAGATACGCAGTATTTT	CASSGFGLAGTDTQYF	TRBV9	TRBJ2-3	TRBD2	-
TGCAGCGTTGAATGGGGCGCGACAGATACGCAGTATTTT	CSVEWGATDTQYF	TRBV29-1	TRBJ2-3	-	-
TGTGCCAGCAGCCAAGGGGATGAAGCTTTCTTT	CASSQGDEAFF	TRBV4-2	TRBJ1-1	-	-
TGTGCCAGCAGCTCCTATCGGGGACCGGGCTACGAGCAGTACTTC	CASSSYRGPGYEQYF	TRBV7-6	TRBJ2-7	-	-
TGCGCCAGCAGCCAAGAATGGACAGGCGGGGGGACATCGTACGAGCAGTACTTC	CASSQEWTGGGTSYEQYF	TRBV4-3	TRBJ2-7	-	-
TGTGCCTGGTCAGGGGGAGAATATGGCTACACCTTC	CAWSGGEYGYTF	TRBV30	TRBJ1-2	TRBD1	-
TGTGCCAGCAGCCAAGACCCCAGGGATTCACCCCTCCACTTT	CASSQDPRDSPLHF	TRBV4-2	TRBJ1-6	-	few
TGTGCCAGCAGTGACGGGACTAGCGGGAGTGATGAGCAGTACTTC	CASSDGTSGSDEQYF	TRBV28	TRBJ2-7	TRBD2	-
TGTGCCAGTAGTACCCAATCAACTAGGGACACCATATATTTT	CASSTQSTRDTIYF	TRBV19	TRBJ1-3	-	-
TGTGCCAGCTCACCACCGGCCGGCTCCTACGAGCAGTACTTC	CASSPPAGSYEQYF	TRBV18	TRBJ2-7	-	-
TGCGCCGGCAGCCCTCTGGCGGGTGCCACAGATACGCAGTATTTT	CAGSPLAGATDTQYF	TRBV5-1	TRBJ2-3	-	-
TGTGCCAGCAGTGCCCTGGGACAGGGGATAGCGGGTAATGAAAAACTGTTTTTT	CASSALGQGIAGNEKLFF	TRBV6-1	TRBJ1-4	TRBD1	-
TGTGCCAGCAGCTCGCAGCGGAGGTCCGGGGAGCTGTTTTTT	CASSSQRRSGELFF	TRBV11-2	TRBJ2-2	-	-
TGTGCCAGCAGTGAACAAGGTGGAGGGCCCTTATTTCAGTACTTC	CASSEQGGGPLFQYF	TRBV6-1	TRBJ2-4	-	-
TGTGCCAGCAGTGCCAGGGTGGGGGACACTGAAGCTTTCTTT	CASSARVGDTEAFF	TRBV7-8	TRBJ1-1	-	-
TGTGCCAGCAGCCCCGGGACAGGGTACGCAGATACGCAGTATTTT	CASSPGTGYADTQYF	TRBV5-6	TRBJ2-3	TRBD1	-
TGTGCCAGCAGTTTATCGGGCCTGGATCAGCCCCAGCATTTT	CASSLSGLDQPQHF	TRBV28	TRBJ1-5	-	few
TGTGCCAGCAGCCAGGACAGATACTACGAGCAGTACTTC	CASSQDRYYEQYF	TRBV7-9	TRBJ2-7	-	-
TGTGCCAGCACTGCTGGACGAGGGACCCTGGATGGCTACACCTTC	CASTAGRGTLDGYTF	TRBV2	TRBJ1-2	-	-
TGTGCCATCTTCGAAACGATGCTGGGGGCCCTCCACTTT	CAIFETMLGALHF	TRBV9	TRBJ1-6	-	-
TGTGCCAGCAGCCCTTCCCCGACAGGGAACACTGAAGCTTTCTTT	CASSPSPTGNTEAFF	TRBV7-9	TRBJ1-1	-	once
TGTGCCAGCAGTTTAGAGGGGGGGCGACAGCCCCAGCATTTT	CASSLEGGRQPQHF	TRBV27	TRBJ1-5	-	-
TGTGCCAGCAGAAAAGCGGGAGAAGTTTACGAGCAGTACTTC	CASRKAGEVYEQYF	TRBV6-1	TRBJ2-7	TRBD2	-
TGTGCCAGCAGCGTAGGGACAGGGAGTAACACTGAAGCTTTCTTT	CASSVGTGSNTEAFF	TRBV11-1	TRBJ1-1	TRBD1	-
TGTGCCAGCAGCGCCACCACGACTAGGGAGGGTGAGCAGTTCTTC	CASSATTTREGEQFF	TRBV21-1	TRBJ2-1	-	-
TGTGCCAGTAGTATCTCCCCCTCGGGGGTTCTTACAGATACGCAGTATTTT	CASSISPSGVLTDTQYF	TRBV19	TRBJ2-3	-	-
TGCGCCAGCAGCCAAGTGCGGACTGCGGGCAATGAGCAGTTCTTC	CASSQVRTAGNEQFF	TRBV4-1	TRBJ2-1	-	-
TGTGCCACCAGCAGAGAAAGGACAGGGGGCGGCTACACCTTC	CATSRERTGGGYTF	TRBV15	TRBJ1-2	TRBD1	-
TGTGCCAGCAGCTTAACCCCCCCCTCCAATGAGCAGTTCTTC	CASSLTPPSNEQFF	TRBV7-3	TRBJ2-1	-	-
TGTGCCAGCAGCCGACTAGCGGGAGGGTACGAGCAGTACTTC	CASSRLAGGYEQYF	TRBV11-2	TRBJ2-7	TRBD2	-
TGCGCCAGCTCCTTGCAGGGCGGCAATGAGCAGTTCTTC	CASSLQGGNEQFF	TRBV5-1	TRBJ2-1	-	-
TGCATCGTCAGCGGGAGCGGTTCCCATGAGCAGTTCTTC	CIVSGSGSHEQFF	TRBV29-1	TRBJ2-1	TRBD2	once
TGTGCCAGCAGTTCTCCGGGACGGCTTGGAGACACTGAAGCTTTCTTT	CASSSPGRLGDTEAFF	TRBV6-5	TRBJ1-1	-	once
TGTGCCAGTAAATTTGACGTTGGGGATTCACCCCTCCACTTT	CASKFDVGDSPLHF	TRBV19	TRBJ1-6	-	-
TGTGCCAGCAGCCCCGGGCTAGGAGAGACCCAGTACTTC	CASSPGLGETQYF	TRBV7-3	TRBJ2-5	-	-
TGCGCCAGCAGCCAAGAGGGAAGGAGTGCCTACGAGCAGTACTTC	CASSQEGRSAYEQYF	TRBV4-1	TRBJ2-7	-	-
TGTGCCAGCAGTTACTCAGGGCAGGAAACTCAAGAGACCCAGTACTTC	CASSYSGQETQETQYF	TRBV6-7	TRBJ2-5	-	-
TGTGCCAGTAGTACCCTTCCCGGGACAGGCACGAACACTGAAGCTTTCTTT	CASSTLPGTGTNTEAFF	TRBV19	TRBJ1-1	TRBD1	-